Below are 5 T cell receptor beta chains sequenced from a single sample in a study of cytomegalovirus exposure and HLA in healthy donors (TCRdb year 2017). The library was made by the immunoSEQ multiplex PCR assay. For the multiplex PCR, a mixture combining 60 forward primers for TCR Vbeta segments and 13 reverse primers for TCR Jbeta segments was used. The immuneACCESS repertoire file appears here via TCRdb, limited to in-frame rearrangements. These files lack a portion of the clones; in checked studies, under half of the deficit traces to unresolved V genes, and the cause of the others is not known. The sample yields 96,000 or so clones; around 74% were counted once. The top ten clones comprise 13% to 15% of the sample. The sample taken for sequencing was PBMCs. The receptors here all came from a woman in her seventies in good health and CMV-seropositive.

The gene calls are TRBV7-2 and TRBJ1-4; no clear D gene. This CDR3 is 14 amino acids long. The V gene lost 1 base and the J gene lost 12 bases, with 15 bases spanning the gap. Germline V gene data show CDR1 as SGHTA and CDR2 as FQGNSA. This CDR3 is CASSLEIRTRELFF. Written as DNA, the CDR3 is TGTGCCAGCAGCTTAGAGATCAGGACGAGGGAACTGTTTTTT.

This chain links TRBV7-2 with TRBJ1-5; D is undetermined. V was pared by 7 bases and J by 6 bases, with 13 bases between. Per the germline V gene, CDR1 is SGHTA and CDR2 is FQGNSA. The CDR3 consists of 13 residues. In nucleotides, the CDR3 is TGTGCCAGCACCCTCGACCGCGGTCAGCCCCAGCATTTT. It codes for CASTLDRGQPQHF. Full variable domain (remainder filled in from reference TRBV7-2 and TRBJ1-5): GAGVSQSPSNKVTEKGKDVELRCDPISGHTALYWYRQSLGQGLEFLIYFQGNSAPDKSGLPSDRFSAERTGGSVSTLTIQRTQQEDSAVYLCASTLDRGQPQHFGDGTRLSIL.

The sample holds a few counts of this clone. The V call is TRBV19, the J call TRBJ1-5, with D perhaps TRBD1 (5 bases). Germline CDR1 and CDR2: LNHDA and SQIVND (reference sequence). The CDR3 is 15 residues long. V lost 11 bases to trimming and J lost 6 bases, with 23 bases between them. CDR3 sequence: CASQRGLSGGQPQHF. CDR3 sequence (DNA): TGTGCCTCCCAGAGGGGACTCTCGGGAGGTCAGCCCCAGCATTTT. The complete variable domain, with remaining parts taken from reference TRBV19 and TRBJ1-5, reads DGGITQSPKYLFRKEGQNVTLSCEQNLNHDAMYWYRQDPGQGLRLIYYSQIVNDFQKGDIAEGYSVSREKKESFPLTVTSAQKNPTAFYLCASQRGLSGGQPQHFGDGTRLSIL.

The gene calls are TRBV27 and TRBJ2-7, with a weak D call TRBD1 (6 bases). Trimming left V 3 bases short and J 4 bases short, with 10 bases between. Germline V CDR1 and CDR2: MNHEY, SMNVEV (reference sequence). This CDR3 region has 13 residues. The CDR3 DNA reads as TGTGCCAGCAGTTTTGGACAGAGTTACGAGCAGTACTTC. Protein: CASSFGQSYEQYF.

The chain combines TRBV27 with TRBJ1-5; 7 positions agree with TRBD1. CDR1 is MNHEY and CDR2 is SMNVEV in the germline V gene (reference sequence). Losses at the gene ends were 6 bases for V and 0 bases for J; bases not matched to a gene: 5. CDR3 size: 15 residues. In DNA form, the CDR3 reads TGTGCCAGCAGACAGGGGACGGTTAGCAATCAGCCCCAGCATTTT. Its translation is CASRQGTVSNQPQHF.